This entry lists 8 T cell receptor beta chains sequenced from one sample in a study of metastatic and nonmetastatic thyroid tumors. TCRdb re-analyzed the PCR reads using MiXCR. Altogether tens of thousands of clones are present, roughly 15% being singletons, with the ten largest covering about a sixth. None of the patients had undergone any treatment ahead of thyroid surgery. The specimen was blood. The receptors stem from a male donor with papillary thyroid cancer or a benign thyroid nodule (not recorded which). Some clones in this sample may be carry-over from other donors' samples.

The chain recombines TRBV20-1 with TRBJ2-1, with no clear D. CDR1 and CDR2 (germline): DFQATT, SNEGSKA (reference sequence). V shed 1 base and J shed 5 bases, with 9 bases lying between them. The CDR3 spans 13 residues. The DNA for the CDR3 is TGCAGTGCTAGAGGCGAGACCCACAATGAGCAGTTCTTC. It is translated as CSARGETHNEQFF.

Many counts were recorded for this clone. V gene TRBV5-1 combines with J gene TRBJ1-2; D gene unclear. From germline, CDR1 is SGHRS and CDR2 YFSETQ. The CDR3 contains 14 residues. V was shortened by 4 bases and J by 0 bases, with 10 bases between the two germline ends. CDR3 region: CASSPDTTNYGYTF. The CDR3 DNA reads TGCGCCAGCAGCCCTGACACTACTAACTATGGCTACACCTTC.

In this sample, this clone turned up many times. The chain uses TRBV4-2 and TRBJ2-3, with 14 positions matching TRBD2. Germline lookup yields CDR1 LGHNA and CDR2 YNFKEQ. V lost 2 bases to trimming and J lost 4 bases; unmatched junction nucleotides: 8. The CDR3 spans 18 residues. The CDR3 DNA reads TGTGCCAGCAGCCAAAAGCCTCCGACTAGCGGGGGGGCAGATACGCAGTATTTT. Translating it yields CASSQKPPTSGGADTQYF.

The table lists this clone with many counts. The J gene is TRBJ2-7, the V gene TRBV28, with D possibly being TRBD1 or TRBD2 (6 bases each). Germline values: CDR1 MDHEN, CDR2 SYDVKM. The V and J ends lost 5 bases and 2 bases respectively, with 13 bases between them. CDR3 length equals 14 residues. In nucleotides, the CDR3 is TGTGCCAGCAGTCTCAGGGGACTGACCTACGAGCAGTACTTC. Amino acid sequence: CASSLRGLTYEQYF.

Many counts were recorded for this clone. The chain links TRBV20-1 to TRBJ2-2; 11 bases fit TRBD2. Germline assignment: CDR1 DFQATT and CDR2 SNEGSKA (reference sequence). Germline trimming cut 1 base from V and 5 bases from J; bases unmatched to any gene: 9. The CDR3 sequence is 17 residues long. This CDR3 is CSARAEGLAGGTGELFF. Written as DNA, the CDR3 is TGCAGTGCTAGAGCGGAGGGCCTAGCGGGGGGTACCGGGGAGCTGTTTTTT.

The chain links TRBV5-1 to TRBJ2-7; D may be TRBD1 (5 bases). Germline V lookup: CDR1 SGHRS, CDR2 YFSETQ. V lost 6 bases and J 3 bases, leaving 16 bases between the germline ends. This CDR3 contains 14 residues. CDR3 loop: CASIDGQLVYEQYF. In DNA form, the CDR3 reads TGCGCCAGCATCGATGGACAACTGGTCTACGAGCAGTACTTC. The entire variable domain, with the rest obtained from reference TRBV5-1 and TRBJ2-7, is as follows: KAGVTQTPRYLIKTRGQQVTLSCSPISGHRSVSWYQQTPGQGLQFLFEYFSETQRNKGNFPGRFSGRQFSNSRSEMNVSTLELGDSALYLCASIDGQLVYEQYFGPGTRLTVT.

The table lists this clone with many counts. V and J are TRBV30 and TRBJ2-1; D is unresolved. Germline-derived CDR1 and CDR2 are GTSNPN and SVGIG (reference sequence). V lost 1 base, J lost 15 bases, and 22 bases lay in between. CDR3 length: 14 amino acids. The CDR3, as DNA: TGTGCCTGGAGTGAAGGGCAGACCCTTGGCAACGGGTTCTTC. Its translation: CAWSEGQTLGNGFF.

This clone was observed at least ten times. V usage is TRBV29-1 and J usage is TRBJ1-2; possible D gene TRBD1, 5 bases. The germline CDR1 and CDR2 sequences are SQVTM and ANQGSEA. The CDR3 is made up of 9 amino acids. V was pared by 6 bases and J by 6 bases, with 5 bases between. The CDR3, as DNA: TGCAGCGTACAGGATGGCTACACCTTC. It yields the protein CSVQDGYTF. The complete variable domain, with remaining parts taken from reference TRBV29-1 and TRBJ1-2, reads SAVISQKPSRDICQRGTSLTIQCQVDSQVTMMFWYRQQPGQSLTLIATANQGSEATYESGFVIDKFPISRPNLTFSTLTVSNMSPEDSSIYLCSVQDGYTFGSGTRLTVV.